This T cell receptor beta chain comes out of a study of T cell responses to AZD1222 COVID-19 vaccine (dated by TCRdb to about 2021). General notes on the study: Because spike-specific TCR depth and breadth did not differ between the two schedules, AZD1222 recipients who got a second dose at roughly 4 weeks were pooled with those who got a second dose at roughly 12 weeks. A total of 230 or so trial participants underwent TCR sequencing, of whom nearly 210 received two doses of AZD1222 and some 25 received two doses of the MenACWY control vaccine. Trial participants were enrolled into age subgroups of 18-55, 56-69 and 70-plus years, which contained roughly 140, 27 and 60 TCR-sequenced participants, respectively. Results and caveats for the whole study, not just this receptor: Conclusions about previously exposed vaccinees are limited, since just five or six AZD1222 recipients were seropositive for SARS-CoV-2 at baseline. The vaccine-associated CD4 TCRs covered the entire spike protein, and the dominant responses fell in regions 160-218 and 743-854. Spike-specific TCR breadth and depth rose significantly after two AZD1222 doses compared with day 0 and with MenACWY recipients. Because no samples from the day 14 peak response were available, repertoires could be characterized only after the peak T cell response. Most participants were white British and females outnumbered males, and the authors suggested that clonal diversity may have been underestimated. The 56-69-year group was small, and its depth increase did not reach significance, likely because of low power. Epitopes outside the regions mutated in the B.1.351 and B.1.1.7 variants were reportedly recognized by nearly half of the unique spike-specific TCRs.

The CDR3 regions of human TCRbeta chains were subjected to immunosequencing. The authors' pipeline ran thus. TCRs in the repertoires were compared against a reference library of SARS-CoV-2-specific TCRs that had been generated with the MIRA antigen-specificity platform. Breadth was defined as the fraction of unique TCRs that were SARS-CoV-2-associated. Depth was defined as the fraction of total T cells that were SARS-CoV-2-associated. Using the MIRA data, every spike-specific TCR was mapped to the spike region that the TCR reacted to and assigned to either a CD4 or a CD8 class. Log10-transformed breadth and depth values were compared by one-way ANOVA with Sidak's multiple comparisons tests. TCRdb took over this immuneACCESS table, retaining in-frame rearrangements with V and J assigned. Such tables are incomplete; in checked studies, under half of the missing clones stem from an unresolved V gene, and the remainder is unexplained. The DNA was the basis for D and trimming; V, J and clone size are from that table. This sample gives 120,000 or so clones in total; 90% to 95% of them show up just once. The top ten clones comprise approximately 2.5% of the sample.

In light of the paper, this sample's time point label describes: baseline before first vaccination. The vaccinee samples were drawn from two UK trials, COV001 and COV002, one of which was a single-blind randomized controlled phase 2/3 trial testing AZD1222 (ChAdOx1 nCoV-19) in healthy adults. Trial participant PBMC samples were collected at day 0 and day 28 after the second dose for TCRbeta chain sequencing. CDR1 and CDR2 (SGHRS, YFSETQ) derive from the germline V gene. The junction shows trimming of 0 bases on V and 2 bases on J, plus 9 bases between the germline ends. CDR3 length: 15 amino acids, cysteine to phenylalanine. The kept DNA is CDR3 alone, 45 bases in frame from the first base. With respect to this clone: Its binding antigen is unknown. Base qualities were left out, and no much larger clone turns up one base away.

The specimen comprised peripheral blood, sampled on day 0 of AZD1222 vaccination. This sequence was found in an adult in good health. Here the chain combines TRBV5-1 and TRBJ1-3, and perhaps TRBD1 as D gene, on 5 matching bases. The CDR3 has the sequence CASSLAAGTGNTIYF. The DNA is as follows: TGCGCCAGCAGCTTGGCTGCAGGGACTGGAAACACCATATATTTT.